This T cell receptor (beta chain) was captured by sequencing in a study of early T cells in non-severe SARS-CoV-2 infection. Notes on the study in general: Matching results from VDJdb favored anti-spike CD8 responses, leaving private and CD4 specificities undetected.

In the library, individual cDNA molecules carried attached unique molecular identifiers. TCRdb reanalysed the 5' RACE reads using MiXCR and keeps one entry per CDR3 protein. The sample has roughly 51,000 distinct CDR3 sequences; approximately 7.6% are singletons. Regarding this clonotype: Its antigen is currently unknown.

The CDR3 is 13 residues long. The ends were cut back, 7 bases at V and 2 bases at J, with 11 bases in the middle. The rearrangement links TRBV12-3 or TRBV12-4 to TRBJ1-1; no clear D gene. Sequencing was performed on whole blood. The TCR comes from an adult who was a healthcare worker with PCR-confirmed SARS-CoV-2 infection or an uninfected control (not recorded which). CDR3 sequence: CASTRQINTEAFF. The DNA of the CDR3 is TGTGCCAGCACTCGGCAGATAAACACTGAAGCTTTCTTT.